Each of the 26 T cell receptor beta chains below was sequenced from the same sample in a study of cytomegalovirus exposure and HLA in healthy donors. The PCR was carried out with 60 Vbeta primers and 13 Jbeta primers. Repertoires were generated with immunoSEQ multiplex PCR, while TCRdb's copy carries only in-frame clones and drops some. The data show some 160,000 clones, approximately 84% seen once. Sample: PBMCs. These receptors all come from a man in his thirties or forties in good health and CMV-seropositive.

This chain uses TRBV5-1 with TRBJ2-6; D is undetermined. The CDR3 sequence is 15 residues long. Germline values: CDR1 SGHRS, CDR2 YFSETQ. Trimming removed 2 bases from V and 2 bases from J, with 8 bases in between. The CDR3 protein is CASSLGSAGANVLTF. Here the CDR3 DNA reads TGCGCCAGCAGCTTAGGAAGCGCTGGGGCCAACGTCCTGACTTTC.

The genes are TRBV27 and TRBJ1-2, with a possible D match to TRBD1 (5 bases). There are 14 residues in the CDR3. The V end was cut by 6 bases, the J end by 4 bases, with 15 bases between. Germline V gene sequence: CDR1 MNHEY, CDR2 SMNVEV (reference sequence). The CDR3 DNA reads TGTGCCAGCAGCCAAGTCCCAGGGATCTATGGCTACACCTTC. Protein sequence: CASSQVPGIYGYTF.

The chain recombines TRBV19 with TRBJ1-4; D remains ambiguous. The length of the CDR3 is 14 residues. Germline CDR1 is LNHDA and CDR2 is SQIVND (reference sequence). The germline V and J ends were trimmed by 9 bases and 0 bases, with 11 bases remaining between them. CDR3 DNA: TGTGCCAGCGTACGGGATGCAACTAATGAAAAACTGTTTTTT. Its protein is CASVRDATNEKLFF.

The CDR3 bases are TGCGCCAGCAGACTAGCGGGAGGGCCGAATGAGCAGTTCTTC. Its translation is CASRLAGGPNEQFF. The rearrangement joins TRBV5-1 to TRBJ2-1, with 13 bases matching TRBD2. CDR1 is SGHRS, CDR2 YFSETQ, per germline. Germline trimming cut 5 bases from V and 7 bases from J; bases unmatched to any gene: 3. This CDR3 has 14 amino acids.

In this sample, this clone turned up a few times. The chain has TRBV5-6 and TRBJ2-1; possible D gene TRBD2, 6 bases. V was cut by 4 bases and J by 7 bases, with 12 bases left in between. CDR3 size: 13 residues. CDR1 and CDR2 (germline): SGHDT, YYEEEE. CDR3 residues: CASSPDGRNEQFF. CDR3 sequence (DNA): TGTGCCAGCAGCCCGGATGGGAGGAATGAGCAGTTCTTC.

V and J are TRBV9 and TRBJ2-3; 10 bases are shared with TRBD2. The CDR3 loop spans 17 amino acids. Germline V CDR1 and CDR2: SGDLS, YYNGEE. Trimming removed 4 bases from V and 2 bases from J; junction bases left unmatched: 10. The CDR3 DNA reads TGTGCCAGCAGCCTCCACCGGACTAGCGGTGTCACAGATACGCAGTATTTT. Translation: CASSLHRTSGVTDTQYF.

This sequence joins TRBV15 and TRBJ2-7; 7 nucleotides match TRBD1. This CDR3 has 16 amino acids. Trimming removed 2 bases from V and 0 bases from J; junction bases left unmatched: 7. Germline values: CDR1 LNHNV, CDR2 YYDKDF (reference sequence). CDR3 nucleotides: TGTGCCACCAGCAGACCCAAGGGGGCCCTCTCCTACGAGCAGTACTTC. It specifies CATSRPKGALSYEQYF. Drawing the rest from reference TRBV15 and TRBJ2-7, the complete variable domain is DAMVIQNPRYQVTQFGKPVTLSCSQTLNHNVMYWYQQKSSQAPKLLFHYYDKDFNNEADTPDNFQSRRPNTSFCFLDIRSPGLGDTAMYLCATSRPKGALSYEQYFGPGTRLTVT.

The chain has TRBV18 and TRBJ1-6; TRBD1 aligns across 7 bases. V gave up 4 bases and J gave up 8 bases; unmatched junction bases: 5. Germline V gene lookup returns CDR1 KGHSH and CDR2 LQKENI. This CDR3 is built from 14 residues. The DNA for the CDR3 is TGTGCCAGCTCACAGGGGGCAGGGGATTCACCCCTCCACTTT. This translates into CASSQGAGDSPLHF.

J is TRBJ2-3 and V is TRBV4-2, with D unclear. Germline values: CDR1 LGHNA, CDR2 YNFKEQ. The length of the CDR3 is 16 residues. Trimming removed 0 bases from V and 0 bases from J, with 10 bases in between. The CDR3: CASSQDLGSSTDTQYF. CDR3 nucleotides: TGTGCCAGCAGCCAAGATCTAGGTTCTAGCACAGATACGCAGTATTTT.

The CDR3 DNA is TGTGCCACCAGCAGAGGAGAGGTATCAGGCAATCAGCCCCAGCATTTT. Amino acid sequence: CATSRGEVSGNQPQHF. The rearrangement uses TRBV15 and TRBJ1-5; D is unresolved. The CDR3 sequence is 16 residues long. Germline-derived CDR1 and CDR2 are LNHNV and YYDKDF (reference sequence). V was clipped by 1 base and J by 2 bases, with 12 bases between them.

V gene TRBV30 combines with J gene TRBJ2-6; D is perhaps TRBD1 (5 bases). There are 14 residues in the CDR3. Germline CDR1 and CDR2: GTSNPN and SVGIG (reference sequence). V shed 3 bases and J shed 1 base, with 7 bases lying between them. Written as DNA, the CDR3 is TGTGCCTGGAGAGGGGTGTCTGGGGCCAACGTCCTGACTTTC. It is translated as CAWRGVSGANVLTF.

The rearrangement links TRBV2 to TRBJ2-7; 7 bases line up with TRBD1. There are 14 residues in the CDR3. CDR1 and CDR2 (germline): SNHLY, FYNNEI. The trim removed 6 bases at V and 2 bases at J, leaving 7 bases unmatched. In nucleotides, the CDR3 is TGTGCCAGCAGGTTTGACAGGGCCCCCTACGAGCAGTACGTC. This translates into CASRFDRAPYEQYV.

J is TRBJ2-1 and V is TRBV6-5; 14 bases agree with TRBD2. Germline V gene data show CDR1 as MNHEY and CDR2 as SVGAGI. The J segment lost 12 bases and the V segment lost 3 bases, leaving 7 bases of the junction unmatched. CDR3 length: 15 residues. CDR3 protein: CASSYGTSGSRGQFF. CDR3 sequence (DNA): TGTGCCAGCAGTTATGGGACTAGCGGGAGCAGGGGGCAGTTCTTC.

This clone was recorded once. The chain employs TRBV7-8 and TRBJ2-2; TRBD2 matches 7 bases. The CDR3 is made up of 15 amino acids. CDR1 and CDR2 from the germline V gene are SGHVS and FQNEAQ. The ends lost 5 bases at V and 3 bases at J; junction bases unmatched: 6. The CDR3 protein is CASSRWEGYTGELFF. The DNA for the CDR3 is TGTGCCAGCAGCCGATGGGAGGGTTACACCGGGGAGCTGTTTTTT.

This sequence joins TRBV19 and TRBJ2-2; possibly TRBD2 for D (6 bases). Germline V gene data show CDR1 as LNHDA and CDR2 as SQIVND (reference sequence). V gave up 6 bases and J gave up 7 bases, with 18 bases separating them. This CDR3 region has 15 residues. CDR3 protein: CASRTGPPGGGELFF. CDR3 nucleotides: TGTGCCAGTAGAACCGGGCCACCCGGGGGCGGGGAGCTGTTTTTT.

This sequence joins TRBV7-9 and TRBJ2-5; D gene unclear. Trimming left V 5 bases short and J 5 bases short, with 12 bases between. Germline V gene lookup returns CDR1 SEHNR and CDR2 FQNEAQ (reference sequence). The CDR3 runs to 13 residues. The CDR3: CASSPTSSETQYF. CDR3 bases: TGTGCCAGCAGCCCTACTTCCTCGGAGACCCAGTACTTC.

The V gene is TRBV7-9, the J gene TRBJ1-2, with 8 bases fitting TRBD1. CDR3 length: 15 residues. The germline V gene has CDR1 SEHNR and CDR2 FQNEAQ (reference sequence). The ends lost 5 bases at V and 2 bases at J; junction bases unmatched: 7. CDR3 DNA sequence: TGTGCCAGCAGCCCTCCGGGACAGGAGAACTATGGCTACACCTTC. Its translation: CASSPPGQENYGYTF.

The CDR3 region has the DNA TGTGCCAGCAGCCAAGTTGCGGGAGGGCCCGGCGGGGAGCTGTTTTTT. Translating it yields CASSQVAGGPGGELFF. J is TRBJ2-2 and V is TRBV4-2; 9 bases fit TRBD2. There are 16 residues in the CDR3. Germline trimming cut 1 base from V and 7 bases from J; bases unmatched to any gene: 7. Germline loops: CDR1 LGHNA, CDR2 YNFKEQ.

The V and J genes are TRBV2 and TRBJ2-3; D is unclear. V was shortened by 5 bases and J by 0 bases, with 6 bases between the two germline ends. Germline CDR1 reads SNHLY; CDR2 reads FYNNEI. This CDR3 has 13 residues. The CDR3: CASSPESTDTQYF. CDR3 coding DNA: TGTGCCAGCAGTCCCGAGAGCACAGATACGCAGTATTTT.

V usage is TRBV7-9 and J usage is TRBJ2-3; tentatively, D is TRBD2 (6 bases). Germline CDR1 reads SEHNR; CDR2 reads FQNEAQ (reference sequence). This CDR3 contains 17 residues. V was clipped by 5 bases and J by 4 bases, with 22 bases between them. CDR3 nucleotides: TGTGCCAGCAGCCCCCCTGGCGGGGCCCTCTATGCAGATACGCAGTATTTT. It translates to CASSPPGGALYADTQYF.

V usage is TRBV27 and J usage is TRBJ1-2; 8 bases line up with TRBD1. The CDR3 sequence is 14 residues long. V gave up 6 bases and J gave up 4 bases; unmatched junction bases: 7. The germline V gene has CDR1 MNHEY and CDR2 SMNVEV (reference sequence). The CDR3 protein is CASRTGTGAYGYTF. The CDR3 DNA follows: TGTGCCAGCAGGACCGGGACAGGTGCCTATGGCTACACCTTC.

CDR3 sequence (DNA): TGTGCCAGCAGGCCCACAGGGTTTACAAGCTCCTACGAGCAGTACGTC. It codes for CASRPTGFTSSYEQYV. The chain carries TRBV9 and TRBJ2-7; D is possibly TRBD1 (6 bases). Trimming stripped 5 bases from V and 0 bases from J, with 18 bases between. Germline V gene lookup returns CDR1 SGDLS and CDR2 YYNGEE. The CDR3 loop spans 16 amino acids.

This clone was seen only once. The chain links TRBV7-9 to TRBJ2-3; TRBD1 might be the D (6 bases). The CDR3 totals 14 residues. CDR1 is SEHNR and CDR2 is FQNEAQ in the germline V gene (reference sequence). Trimming shortened V by 2 bases and J by 4 bases, and 10 bases separated the two germline ends. CDR3 bases: TGTGCCAGCAGCTTATCACAGGGCGCAGATACGCAGTATTTT. It specifies CASSLSQGADTQYF. Filled out from reference TRBV7-9 and TRBJ2-3, the complete variable domain reads DTGVSQNPRHKITKRGQNVTFRCDPISEHNRLYWYRQTLGQGPEFLTYFQNEAQLEKSRLLSDRFSAERPKGSFSTLEIQRTEQGDSAMYLCASSLSQGADTQYFGPGTRLTVL.

This chain connects TRBV19 to TRBJ1-4; D is uncertain. Deletions cut 3 bases from V and 0 bases from J, with 11 bases between. Per germline, CDR1 LNHDA and CDR2 SQIVND (reference sequence). CDR3 length: 16 residues. CDR3 loop: CASSMVLRTTNEKLFF. In DNA, the CDR3 is TGTGCCAGTAGTATGGTTCTGCGCACAACTAATGAAAAACTGTTTTTT.

The chain carries TRBV10-3 and TRBJ1-2, with D tentatively TRBD1 (5 bases). CDR1 ENHRY and CDR2 SYGVKD come from the germline V gene. The CDR3 is made up of 14 amino acids. V gave up 2 bases and J gave up 6 bases, with 13 bases separating them. Here the CDR3 reads CAISELGVADGYTF. The CDR3 nucleotides read TGTGCCATCAGTGAGCTGGGGGTAGCGGATGGCTACACCTTC.

V gene TRBV5-1 combines with J gene TRBJ1-4; D call uncertain. V lost 1 base, J lost 7 bases, and 11 bases lay in between. The CDR3 spans 14 residues. Looked up from germline, CDR1 is SGHRS and CDR2 is YFSETQ. The CDR3 DNA reads TGCGCCAGCAGCTTGCTCCCGACGGGTGAAAAACTGTTTTTT. Protein sequence: CASSLLPTGEKLFF.